The clone carrying this TCR beta chain was seen ten or more times. The data originate from a study of regulatory T cells in long-lasting Graves disease. Assembly of TCR beta libraries relied on iRepertoire HTBI primers together with Arm-PCR of CDR3 regions. TCRdb analysed the multiplex PCR reads with MiXCR anew, one entry per CDR3 protein. The data contain around 420,000 distinct CDR3 sequences, about 15% of them singletons. Time point specified: newly diagnosed GD, antithyroid drugs for less than 3 months. Generation of the TCR library employed RNA extracted from PBMCs. Per germline, CDR1 SGHRS and CDR2 YFSETQ. This CDR3 has 14 amino acids. V lost 4 bases and J lost 2, with 12 bases in between. This sample was shared with a second study, whose subject was T cells in Graves' hyperthyroidism and ophthalmopathy.

The rearrangement links TRBV5-1 to TRBJ1-2, with a weak D call TRBD1 (6 bases). The sequencing here drew on peripheral blood mononuclear cells (PBMCs), taken at new diagnosis, from a patient treated with antithyroid drugs. This receptor was taken from a middle-aged woman with Graves disease. The CDR3 coding sequence is TGCGCCAGCAGCGTGGGGGGCGGAAACTATGGCTACACCTTC. Translation: CASSVGGGNYGYTF.